Following are 8 T cell receptor beta chains from one sample sequenced in a study of cytotoxic CD8 clonotypes in ibrutinib-treated CLL (dated by TCRdb to the early 2020s). Reading the label with the study, this specimen's time point is: 20 to 30 months on ibrutinib. The library was generated by the immunoSEQ multiplex PCR assay. The immuneACCESS repertoire file appears here via TCRdb, limited to in-frame rearrangements. These files lack a portion of the clones; in checked studies, under half of the deficit traces to unresolved V genes, and the cause of the others is not known. The sample table shows 100,000 to 150,000 clones, and roughly 85% are seen once. Around 2.1% of the sample goes to the ten largest clones. Sample: PBMCs, taken after 24 months of ibrutinib treatment. These receptors originate from a human donor with chronic lymphocytic leukemia.

The chain uses TRBV30 and TRBJ1-5; D is possibly TRBD1 (6 bases). Trimming removed 0 bases from V and 7 bases from J, with 13 bases in between. Looked up from germline, CDR1 is GTSNPN and CDR2 is SVGIG (reference sequence). This CDR3 contains 14 residues. CDR3: CAWSVGGGPQPQHF. The CDR3 DNA is TGTGCCTGGAGTGTAGGAGGGGGACCGCAGCCCCAGCATTTT.

The chain uses TRBV4-1 and TRBJ1-3; no clear D. V lost 3 bases to trimming and J lost 1 base, with 19 bases between them. CDR3 length equals 18 residues. Germline V lookup: CDR1 MGHRA, CDR2 YSYEKL. The CDR3 region is CASSHPFRTLGSGNTIYF. CDR3 nucleotides: TGCGCCAGCAGCCACCCCTTCAGGACCTTGGGGTCTGGAAACACCATATATTTT.

The chain links TRBV28 to TRBJ1-3; 9 bases are a match to TRBD1. The germline gives CDR1 MDHEN, CDR2 SYDVKM. V was pared by 5 bases and J by 0 bases, with 11 bases of the junction left unmatched. This CDR3 region has 18 residues. As DNA, the CDR3 is TGTGCCAGCAGTCCCCACCTCACAGGGGGCAGCTCTGGAAACACCATATATTTT. Residues: CASSPHLTGGSSGNTIYF.

The V gene is TRBV27, the J gene TRBJ1-2, with TRBD1 as a possible D gene (6 bases). Germline V gene sequence: CDR1 MNHEY, CDR2 SMNVEV (reference sequence). V was pared by 5 bases and J by 4 bases, with 11 bases between. This CDR3 is built from 13 residues. DNA of the CDR3: TGTGCCAGCAGTCCAGGGGTGAGCTATGGCTACACCTTC. It is translated as CASSPGVSYGYTF.

This chain joins TRBV7-2 and TRBJ1-1; D gene ambiguous. Germline loops: CDR1 SGHTA, CDR2 FQGNSA. This CDR3 comprises 15 residues. V gave up 0 bases and J gave up 0 bases, with 8 bases separating them. The CDR3 is CASSLAGTLNTEAFF. The CDR3 DNA reads TGTGCCAGCAGCTTAGCCGGCACGCTGAACACTGAAGCTTTCTTT.

The table lists this clone with a count of one. V gene TRBV10-3 combines with J gene TRBJ2-2; D not certain. CDR1 is ENHRY, CDR2 SYGVKD, per germline. The CDR3 extends over 12 amino acids. V was shortened by 2 bases and J by 2 bases, with 0 bases between the two germline ends. CDR3 region: CAISENTGELFF. The CDR3 DNA follows: TGTGCCATCAGTGAGAACACCGGGGAGCTGTTTTTT.

This sequence joins TRBV21-1 and TRBJ2-4; the table gives TRBD1 as D, unverified against the DNA. TRBV21-1 is a known pseudogene. The CDR3 loop spans 17 amino acids. CDR3 sequence reads: CASSKNTGWSGENIQYF. The CDR3 region has the DNA TGTGCCAGCAGCAAAAATACAGGATGGTCTGGGGAAAACATTCAGTACTTC.

The V and J genes are TRBV9 and TRBJ2-5, with unresolved D. This CDR3 has 12 amino acids. Germline CDR1 SGDLS, CDR2 YYNGEE. V lost 0 bases and J 2 bases, leaving 2 bases between the germline ends. The CDR3 DNA reads as TGTGCCAGCAGCGTAGATCAAGAGACCCAGTACTTC. Residues: CASSVDQETQYF.